This T cell receptor beta chain came from a study of siplizumab effects on memory and regulatory T cells. Study-wide results and caveats: Significant reduction of alloreactive sequences traceable to unstimulated CD4+ memory cells was observed with siplizumab. Mappable alloreactive CD4+ clones came from Treg cells 68.8% of the time on average with siplizumab, against roughly 29% in controls.

TCRdb's table, derived via immunoSEQ multiplex PCR, lists solely in-frame clones and lacks some. The profile shows over 100,000 clones, approximately 90% of them singletons. Germline V gene sequence: CDR1 KGHSH, CDR2 LQKENI. The CDR3 has 16 residues. Deletions cut 5 bases from V and 1 base from J, with 17 bases between. Details on this clone: What it binds is unknown.

The TCR originated in a human donor in good health. Sequencing was done on a sample of CD4+ T cells sorted from blood. The chain combines TRBV18 with TRBJ2-5; D might be TRBD2 (6 bases). DNA for the CDR3: TGTGCCAGCTCAACGACGGGAGATACCCTCCAAGAGACCCAGTACTTC. Translation gives CASSTTGDTLQETQYF.